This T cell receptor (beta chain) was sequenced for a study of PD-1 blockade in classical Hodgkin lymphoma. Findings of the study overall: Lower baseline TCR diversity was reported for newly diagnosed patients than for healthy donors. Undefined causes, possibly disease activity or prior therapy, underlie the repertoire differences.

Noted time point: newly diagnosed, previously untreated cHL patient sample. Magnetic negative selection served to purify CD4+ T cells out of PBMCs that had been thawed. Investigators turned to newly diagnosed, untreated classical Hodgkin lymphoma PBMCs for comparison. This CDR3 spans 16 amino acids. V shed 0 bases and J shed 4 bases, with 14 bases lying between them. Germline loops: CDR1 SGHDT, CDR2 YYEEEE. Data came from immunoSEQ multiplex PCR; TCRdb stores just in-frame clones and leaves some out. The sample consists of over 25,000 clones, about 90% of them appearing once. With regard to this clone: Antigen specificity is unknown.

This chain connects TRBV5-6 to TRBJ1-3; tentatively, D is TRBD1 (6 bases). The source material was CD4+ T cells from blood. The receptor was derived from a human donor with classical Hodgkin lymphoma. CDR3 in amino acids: CASSLVGTRKGNTIYF. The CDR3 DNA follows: TGTGCCAGCAGCTTGGTTGGGACAAGGAAGGGAAACACCATATATTTT.